A single sample is the source of the 10 T cell receptor beta chains below, sequenced in a study of CD8 T cells in ankylosing spondylitis. TCRdb processed the 5' RACE reads anew with MiXCR; each CDR3 protein has one entry. The table has approximately 240,000 distinct CDR3 sequences, about 11% seen once. The sequenced sample consisted of blood, either unsorted or a sorted T cell fraction (not recorded which). These receptors were collected from a male donor with ankylosing spondylitis or in good health (not recorded which).

This clonotype was observed many times. This chain connects TRBV3-1 to TRBJ2-7, with 7 nucleotides matching TRBD2. Per germline, CDR1 LGHDT and CDR2 YNNKEL (reference sequence). This CDR3 has 14 amino acids. Trimming cost V 4 bases and J 5 bases; bases outside gene matches: 8. This chain's CDR3 is CASSRVGGSDEQYF. The CDR3, as DNA: TGTGCCAGCAGCCGCGTCGGGGGGAGCGACGAGCAGTACTTC.

As regards this clonotype: This sequence may be a read error, since a much larger clone differs from it by one base. The chain has TRBV30 and TRBJ2-1; no reliable D call. The length of the CDR3 is 12 residues. Germline V gene sequence: CDR1 GTSNPN, CDR2 SVGIG (reference sequence). CDR3 nucleotides: TGTGCCCGGAGTGTAGGTGGGGATGAGCAGTTCTTC. It is translated as CARSVGGDEQFF.

In this sample, this clonotype turned up many times. V gene TRBV10-3 combines with J gene TRBJ2-1; 9 bases are shared with TRBD2. Germline V gives CDR1 ENHRY, CDR2 SYGVKD. V dropped 7 bases and J dropped 5; count of bases not matched to a gene: 6. This CDR3 contains 14 residues. CDR3 sequence reads: CAINLAGLNNEQFF. CDR3 DNA sequence: TGTGCCATCAACCTAGCGGGACTAAACAATGAGCAGTTCTTC.

This clonotype was detected only once. V usage is TRBV5-1 and J usage is TRBJ1-1; D might be TRBD1 (5 bases). CDR3 length equals 16 residues. Germline CDR1 reads SGHRS; CDR2 reads YFSETQ. Trimming cost V 0 bases and J 2 bases, with 14 bases left between them. CDR3 protein: CASSLELGRINTEAFF. DNA of the CDR3: TGCGCCAGCAGCTTGGAGCTGGGGCGGATTAACACTGAAGCTTTCTTT.

The V gene is TRBV12-3 or TRBV12-4, the J gene TRBJ1-2, with TRBD1 matching 10 bases. CDR3 length: 14 amino acids. J gave up 7 bases and V 5 bases, and 7 bases lay outside the gene matches. The CDR3 DNA follows: TGTGCCAGCAGTCCCGACAGGGGGCAGTCTGGCTACACCTTC. Protein sequence: CASSPDRGQSGYTF.

This clonotype has a count of ten or more. The chain couples TRBV2 to TRBJ1-1; the D is unclear. The germline V gene encodes CDR1 SNHLY and CDR2 FYNNEI. This CDR3 region has 13 residues. Trimming cost V 4 bases and J 4 bases, with 10 bases left between them. This chain's CDR3 is CASSAGEGTEAFF. CDR3 nucleotide sequence: TGTGCCAGCAGTGCGGGTGAAGGCACTGAAGCTTTCTTT. The full variable domain, its missing parts supplied by reference TRBV2 and TRBJ1-1, is EPEVTQTPSHQVTQMGQEVILRCVPISNHLYFYWYRQILGQKVEFLVSFYNNEISEKSEIFDDQFSVERPDGSNFTLKIRSTKLEDSAMYFCASSAGEGTEAFFGQGTRLTVV.

At least ten counts were recorded for this clonotype. The genes are TRBV5-1 and TRBJ2-1; 7 bases map to TRBD2. The V gene's germline CDR1 is SGHRS and CDR2 YFSETQ. V was pared by 2 bases and J by 1 base, with 6 bases of the junction left unmatched. The CDR3 sequence is 16 residues long. The CDR3 region is CASSFQGGRSYNEQFF. The CDR3 DNA follows: TGCGCCAGCAGCTTTCAGGGCGGGAGATCCTACAATGAGCAGTTCTTC.

This clonotype showed up many times. This chain uses TRBV5-6 with TRBJ2-2, with unresolved D. The germline gives CDR1 SGHDT, CDR2 YYEEEE. The CDR3 sequence is 16 residues long. The V end lost 6 bases, the J end lost 3 bases, and 18 bases lay between the germline ends. The chain's CDR3 is CASILSQAAYTGELFF. CDR3 DNA sequence: TGTGCCAGCATTTTAAGCCAGGCAGCCTACACCGGGGAGCTGTTTTTT.

This clonotype was seen a handful of times. A much larger clone lies one base from this, so it may be a read error. This CDR3 reads CSASGRQEAQYF. The CDR3 DNA sequence: TGCAGTGCTAGTGGTAGGCAAGAGGCCCAGTACTTC. The chain recombines TRBV20-1 with TRBJ2-5; D gene unclear. The CDR3 loop spans 12 amino acids. Germline V lookup: CDR1 DFQATT, CDR2 SNEGSKA (reference sequence).

In its sample, this clonotype was seen many times. The rearrangement uses TRBV7-9 and TRBJ2-7; 9 nucleotides align to TRBD1. V lost 0 bases, J lost 5 bases, and 8 bases stayed unmatched. Germline V gene lookup returns CDR1 SEHNR and CDR2 FQNEAQ (reference sequence). CDR3 length: 16 residues. This CDR3 reads CASSLAPGQGTHEQYF. The CDR3 region has the DNA TGTGCCAGCAGCTTAGCCCCGGGACAGGGTACGCACGAGCAGTACTTC.